Below, 28 T cell receptor beta chains from the same sample are listed, as sequenced in a study of T-cell memory formation after mild COVID-19. Each CDR3 protein is one row after TCRdb ran MiXCR on the 5' RACE reads. The sample holds about 420,000 distinct CDR3 sequences, 20% to 30% seen once. Sequencing was carried out using PBMCs or a T cell subset sorted from them (not recorded which). The source of these receptors is an adult woman who had mild COVID-19 (a few samples of this study predate the infection). Cell type and time point are not known.

This clonotype was observed a few times. The rearrangement uses TRBV7-3 and TRBJ2-1, with a tentative D call TRBD2 (7 bases). There are 16 residues in the CDR3. V lost 1 base, J lost 4 bases, and 14 bases lay in between. Germline V CDR1 and CDR2: SGHTA, FQGTGA. The CDR3 DNA follows: TGTGCCAGCAGCTTAATTCGCGGGGGCCGATACAATGAGCAGTTCTTC. Its protein product is CASSLIRGGRYNEQFF.

This clonotype has more than one count but fewer than ten. The chain has TRBV14 and TRBJ2-1, with 11 nucleotides matching TRBD2. From germline, CDR1 is SGHDN and CDR2 FVKESK. The CDR3 sequence is 16 residues long. The V segment lost 4 bases and the J segment 4 bases; nucleotides outside the gene matches: 6. DNA for the CDR3: TGTGCCAGCAGCCCCCCATGGACTAGCGGGTACAATGAGCAGTTCTTC. It yields the protein CASSPPWTSGYNEQFF.

The genes are TRBV3-1 and TRBJ2-7; 9 bases line up with TRBD1. CDR1 and CDR2 from the germline V gene are LGHDT and YNNKEL (reference sequence). The J segment lost 5 bases and the V segment lost 1 base, leaving 9 bases of the junction unmatched. This CDR3 contains 16 residues. This chain's CDR3 is CASSQAGTGGWNEQYF. The CDR3 DNA follows: TGTGCCAGCAGCCAAGCAGGAACAGGGGGCTGGAACGAGCAGTACTTC.

This clonotype was detected once. The J gene is TRBJ2-1, the V gene TRBV7-2; 8 bases are shared with TRBD2. J gave up 9 bases and V 5 bases, and 12 bases lay outside the gene matches. Germline CDR1 reads SGHTA; CDR2 reads FQGNSA. The CDR3 is 15 amino acids. CDR3 DNA sequence: TGTGCCAGCAGCCAAAAAGTAGCGGGGAGGGTTGAGCAGTTCTTC. Residues: CASSQKVAGRVEQFF.

This clonotype showed up just a few times. The rearrangement uses TRBV12-3 or TRBV12-4 and TRBJ2-5; TRBD2 aligns across 12 bases. The CDR3 totals 19 residues. V gave up 6 bases and J gave up 5 bases; unmatched junction bases: 19. In nucleotides, the CDR3 is TGTGCCAGCAGCCGACTAGCGGGAGTAGGCAGCTGGGGCGGTGAGACCCAGTACTTC. Residues: CASSRLAGVGSWGGETQYF.

The chain combines TRBV7-2 with TRBJ2-3, with a tentative D call TRBD1 (5 bases). The CDR3 runs 15 residues. The germline gives CDR1 SGHTA, CDR2 FQGNSA. V lost 1 base and J lost 5, with 13 bases in between. CDR3 in DNA: TGTGCCAGCAGCTTAGTGAACAGGTGGGGAGATACGCAGTATTTT. It is translated as CASSLVNRWGDTQYF.

This clonotype has only a few counts. This chain joins TRBV5-1 and TRBJ2-7, with 8 bases fitting TRBD1. J was trimmed by 6 bases and V by 7 bases; bases with no gene match: 18. CDR1 SGHRS and CDR2 YFSETQ come from the germline V gene. This CDR3 region has 16 residues. DNA for the CDR3: TGCGCCAGCGGTTCTACGACAGGGGTGGGGGCGACCGAGCAGTACTTC. This sequence encodes CASGSTTGVGATEQYF. The variable domain in full, completed from reference TRBV5-1 and TRBJ2-7, reads KAGVTQTPRYLIKTRGQQVTLSCSPISGHRSVSWYQQTPGQGLQFLFEYFSETQRNKGNFPGRFSGRQFSNSRSEMNVSTLELGDSALYLCASGSTTGVGATEQYFGPGTRLTVT.

The gene calls are TRBV9 and TRBJ1-2; a weak D match, TRBD1 (5 bases). Germline V lookup: CDR1 SGDLS, CDR2 YYNGEE. The V and J ends lost 2 bases and 10 bases respectively, with 18 bases between them. The CDR3 consists of 14 residues. CDR3 DNA: TGTGCCAGCAGCGTTCTTCGGGACCCCGCCGCCTACACCTTC. It encodes CASSVLRDPAAYTF.

The chain is built from TRBV4-3 and TRBJ2-1, with 13 bases fitting TRBD2. From germline, CDR1 is LGHNA and CDR2 YSLEER. This CDR3 contains 15 residues. V dropped 4 bases and J dropped 7; count of bases not matched to a gene: 4. The CDR3 region is CASSPGTSGKNEQFF. In nucleotides, the CDR3 is TGCGCCAGCAGCCCCGGGACTAGCGGGAAAAATGAGCAGTTCTTC.

The rearrangement links TRBV12-3 or TRBV12-4 to TRBJ1-2, with D uncertain. Deletions cut 5 bases from V and 4 bases from J, with 11 bases between. CDR3 length: 13 residues. In DNA, the CDR3 is TGTGCCAGCAGTCCGGAGGCTATCTATGGCTACACCTTC. The encoded protein is CASSPEAIYGYTF.

This clonotype was detected only a few times. CDR3 sequence: CSARAFPAGRTDTQYF. The DNA of the CDR3 is TGCAGTGCTAGGGCCTTTCCGGCGGGACGCACAGATACGCAGTATTTT. J is TRBJ2-3 and V is TRBV20-1; perhaps TRBD2 as D (6 bases). With 3 bases removed from V and 1 base from J, the gap between germline ends came to 17 bases. The CDR3 contains 16 residues. Germline V lookup: CDR1 DFQATT, CDR2 SNEGSKA (reference sequence).

J is TRBJ1-5 and V is TRBV13; D perhaps matches TRBD1 (6 bases). Germline V gene lookup returns CDR1 PRHDT and CDR2 FYEKMQ (reference sequence). The CDR3 is made up of 14 amino acids. V was pared by 3 bases and J by 5 bases, with 11 bases between. CDR3 loop: CASSFGGVDQPQHF. The DNA for the CDR3 is TGTGCCAGCAGCTTTGGGGGCGTAGATCAGCCCCAGCATTTT.

The chain has TRBV6-5 and TRBJ2-3; 9 bases align to TRBD2. CDR3 length: 16 residues. From germline, CDR1 is MNHEY and CDR2 SVGAGI. The ends lost 2 bases at V and 4 bases at J; junction bases unmatched: 7. CDR3 sequence (DNA): TGTGCCAGCAGTTACGGGGGCGGGAGGGCCTCAGATACGCAGTATTTT. Residues: CASSYGGGRASDTQYF.

The chain joins TRBV12-3 or TRBV12-4 to TRBJ1-2; 9 bases map to TRBD1. There are 15 residues in the CDR3. The V gene end was trimmed by 1 base and the J gene end by 4 bases; junction bases not matched to a gene: 4. The CDR3 is CASSLGGQGVYGYTF. The CDR3 DNA reads TGTGCCAGCAGTTTAGGGGGACAGGGAGTCTATGGCTACACCTTC.

The chain carries TRBV4-3 and TRBJ2-1, with 7 bases fitting TRBD1. The germline V gene encodes CDR1 LGHNA and CDR2 YSLEER. V trimming: 0 bases; J trimming: 0 bases; junction bases outside the gene matches: 8. CDR3 size: 18 residues. The CDR3 sequence is CASSQDRATGSSYNEQFF. The CDR3 region has the DNA TGCGCCAGCAGCCAAGATAGGGCGACAGGGAGCTCCTACAATGAGCAGTTCTTC.

V and J are TRBV5-6 and TRBJ2-3; 12 bases are shared with TRBD1. CDR3 length: 15 amino acids. The V gene's germline CDR1 is SGHDT and CDR2 YYEEEE. V shed 4 bases and J 3 bases; nucleotides not matched to a gene: 3. The CDR3 here is CASSRDRGRTDTQYF. The CDR3 DNA is TGTGCCAGCAGCCGGGACAGGGGGCGAACAGATACGCAGTATTTT.

V and J are TRBV12-3 or TRBV12-4 and TRBJ1-1; 7 positions match TRBD1. Trimming took 5 bases from V and 4 from J; bases not matched to a gene: 7. The CDR3 covers 14 residues. CDR3 region: CASSHASGGTEAFF. CDR3 sequence (DNA): TGTGCCAGCAGTCACGCCTCAGGGGGCACTGAAGCTTTCTTT.

The chain employs TRBV5-6 and TRBJ2-5; 10 nucleotides agree with TRBD1. The CDR3 runs 14 residues. Germline assignment: CDR1 SGHDT and CDR2 YYEEEE. Germline trimming cut 6 bases from V and 4 bases from J; bases unmatched to any gene: 6. CDR3 DNA sequence: TGTGCCAGCAACCTAGACAGGGGGCTAGAGACCCAGTACTTC. Protein product: CASNLDRGLETQYF. Full variable domain (remainder filled in from reference TRBV5-6 and TRBJ2-5): DAGVTQSPTHLIKTRGQQVTLRCSPKSGHDTVSWYQQALGQGPQFIFQYYEEEERQRGNFPDRFSGHQFPNYSSELNVNALLLGDSALYLCASNLDRGLETQYFGPGTRLLVL.

Only a few counts were recorded for this clonotype. The J gene is TRBJ1-2, the V gene TRBV12-3 or TRBV12-4; D unclear. The length of the CDR3 is 12 residues. V shed 2 bases and J shed 8 bases, with 9 bases lying between them. This CDR3 is CASSLRKEGYTF. The DNA for the CDR3 is TGTGCCAGCAGTTTACGGAAGGAGGGCTACACCTTC.

The V and J genes are TRBV5-8 and TRBJ1-1, with TRBD1 matching over 7 bases. The V gene's germline CDR1 is SGHTS and CDR2 YDEGEE. J was trimmed by 1 base and V by 1 base; bases with no gene match: 4. The CDR3 length is 15 residues. The CDR3 here is CASSLTGVWNTEAFF. The CDR3, as DNA: TGTGCCAGCAGCTTGACAGGGGTCTGGAACACTGAAGCTTTCTTT. Variable domain in full (rest from reference TRBV5-8 and TRBJ1-1): EAGVTQSPTHLIKTRGQQATLRCSPISGHTSVYWYQQALGLGLQFLLWYDEGEERNRGNFPPRFSGRQFPNYSSELNVNALELEDSALYLCASSLTGVWNTEAFFGQGTRLTVV.

The chain carries TRBV14 and TRBJ1-2; D uncertain. Trimming left V 6 bases short and J 8 bases short, with 16 bases between. Looked up from germline, CDR1 is SGHDN and CDR2 is FVKESK. The CDR3 covers 13 residues. CDR3 DNA sequence: TGTGCCAGCAGTACCAGGACTGGTTCGGGCTACACCTTC. It codes for CASSTRTGSGYTF. The whole variable domain, remainder taken from reference TRBV14 and TRBJ1-2, is EAGVTQFPSHSVIEKGQTVTLRCDPISGHDNLYWYRRVMGKEIKFLLHFVKESKQDESGMPNNRFLAERTGGTYSTLKVQPAELEDSGVYFCASSTRTGSGYTFGSGTRLTVV.

The rearrangement joins TRBV15 to TRBJ2-1; TRBD2 matches 9 bases. Trimming took 6 bases from V and 3 from J; bases not matched to a gene: 3. CDR3 length: 14 residues. Germline lookup yields CDR1 LNHNV and CDR2 YYDKDF (reference sequence). CDR3: CATRVLAGYNEQFF. The CDR3, as DNA: TGTGCCACCAGGGTACTAGCGGGCTACAATGAGCAGTTCTTC.

This clonotype was seen a handful of times. The chain is built from TRBV11-2 and TRBJ2-2; D could derive from TRBD1 or TRBD2 (6 bases each). The CDR3 length is 14 residues. Germline V gene lookup returns CDR1 SGHAT and CDR2 FQNNGV. V shed 1 base and J shed 7 bases, with 10 bases lying between them. The DNA for the CDR3 is TGTGCCAGCAGCTTAGGGGGGGCGGTCGGGGAGCTGTTTTTT. It is translated as CASSLGGAVGELFF.

The V call is TRBV9, the J call TRBJ2-7; TRBD2 might be the D (5 bases). The CDR3 length is 15 residues. CDR1 SGDLS and CDR2 YYNGEE come from the germline V gene. The V end lost 0 bases, the J end lost 0 bases, and 10 bases lay between the germline ends. This CDR3 is CASSVEEENSYEQYF. The CDR3 coding sequence is TGTGCCAGCAGCGTAGAGGAGGAGAACTCCTACGAGCAGTACTTC.

Only a few counts were recorded for this clonotype. The rearrangement joins TRBV24-1 to TRBJ1-1; D remains ambiguous. V was cut by 7 bases and J by 11 bases, with 13 bases left in between. The V gene's germline CDR1 is KGHDR and CDR2 SFDVKD. CDR3 size: 11 residues. CDR3 coding DNA: TGTGCCACCAGCAGTGGGCTGAGGGCTTTCTTT. It translates to CATSSGLRAFF.

This clonotype was seen more than once but under ten times. The V gene is TRBV24-1, the J gene TRBJ1-2, with unresolved D. Trimming shortened V by 6 bases and J by 5 bases, and 15 bases separated the two germline ends. The CDR3 consists of 14 residues. CDR1 KGHDR and CDR2 SFDVKD come from the germline V gene. This chain's CDR3 is CATSPRDDKYGYTF. In nucleotides, the CDR3 is TGTGCCACCAGTCCAAGAGACGATAAATATGGCTACACCTTC.

The rearrangement joins TRBV4-1 to TRBJ2-3; D uncertain. This CDR3 comprises 17 residues. Germline CDR1 MGHRA, CDR2 YSYEKL. V lost 4 bases to trimming and J lost 1 base, with 18 bases between them. CDR3 nucleotide sequence: TGCGCCAGCAGCCGTAAGATGAGCGTGGCCCGCACAGATACGCAGTATTTT. Its protein product is CASSRKMSVARTDTQYF.

This clonotype was seen ten or more times. V usage is TRBV4-3 and J usage is TRBJ2-5, with no clear D. Trimming pared 0 bases from V and 5 bases from J, leaving 7 bases between. Germline V lookup: CDR1 LGHNA, CDR2 YSLEER. The CDR3 has 13 residues. CDR3 amino acids: CASSQDSAETQYF. The DNA for the CDR3 is TGCGCCAGCAGCCAAGATTCAGCGGAGACCCAGTACTTC.